One sample yielded the 22 T cell receptor beta chains listed below, sequenced in a study of T cells in tuberculosis. The time point denotes: new active TB diagnosis, blood taken before or within 7 days of starting treatment. Some clones are missing from TCRdb's copy, which holds only in-frame ones; the method was immunoSEQ multiplex PCR. The sample yields tens of thousands of clones, about 85% seen once. The material was PBMCs, obtained at tuberculosis diagnosis. All receptors come from an adult with tuberculosis.

The gene calls are TRBV7-2 and TRBJ2-7, with 7 bases matching TRBD1. In germline, CDR1 is SGHTA, CDR2 FQGNSA. The J segment lost 2 bases and the V segment lost 5 bases, leaving 6 bases of the junction unmatched. The CDR3 has 14 residues. The CDR3 nucleotides are TGTGCCAGCAGCCGACAGGGATCTACCTACGAGCAGTACTTC. Translated: CASSRQGSTYEQYF.

The chain couples TRBV2 to TRBJ1-1; 7 positions agree with TRBD1. The CDR3 runs 15 residues. V was pared by 5 bases and J by 5 bases, with 11 bases of the junction left unmatched. CDR1 is SNHLY and CDR2 is FYNNEI in the germline V gene. CDR3 nucleotide sequence: TGTGCCAGCAGTCTCTCCGGACAGGCTATAACTGAAGCTTTCTTT. Residues: CASSLSGQAITEAFF.

V usage is TRBV7-2 and J usage is TRBJ1-2, with D perhaps TRBD1 (5 bases). Germline-derived CDR1 and CDR2 are SGHTA and FQGNSA. Trimming cost V 1 base and J 3 bases, with 6 bases left between them. This CDR3 has 13 amino acids. CDR3 loop: CASSLVQDYGYTF. The DNA of the CDR3 is TGTGCCAGCAGCTTAGTACAGGACTATGGCTACACCTTC.

The chain couples TRBV18 to TRBJ1-4; D is unclear. The V gene lost 5 bases and the J gene lost 8 bases, with 18 bases spanning the gap. CDR1 and CDR2 (germline): KGHSH, LQKENI. This CDR3 has 15 residues. The CDR3, as DNA: TGTGCCAGCTCATCCCCGGGATCGGGCGAGGAAAAACTGTTTTTT. It is translated as CASSSPGSGEEKLFF. The full variable domain, completed using reference TRBV18 and TRBJ1-4, is NAGVMQNPRHLVRRRGQEARLRCSPMKGHSHVYWYRQLPEEGLKFMVYLQKENIIDESGMPKERFSAEFPKEGPSILRIQQVVRGDSAAYFCASSSPGSGEEKLFFGSGTQLSVL.

This clone is a singleton in its sample. The chain uses TRBV30 and TRBJ1-2; 7 bases fit TRBD1. V was clipped by 3 bases and J by 0 bases; unmatched bases: 7. This CDR3 comprises 15 residues. From germline, CDR1 is GTSNPN and CDR2 SVGIG (reference sequence). CDR3 in DNA: TGTGCCTGGAGGCGTCAGGGGGGAGCTAACTATGGCTACACCTTC. It yields the protein CAWRRQGGANYGYTF.

This rearrangement joins TRBV28 to TRBJ2-1; D ambiguous. With 6 bases removed from V and 1 base from J, the gap between germline ends came to 7 bases. This CDR3 comprises 13 residues. Germline lookup yields CDR1 MDHEN and CDR2 SYDVKM. The DNA for the CDR3 is TGTGCCAGCAGCCCGAGGTCCTACAATGAGCAGTTCTTC. It specifies CASSPRSYNEQFF.

The chain couples TRBV9 to TRBJ2-3, with D tentatively TRBD1 (5 bases). The CDR3 totals 14 residues. The germline V and J ends were trimmed by 1 base and 0 bases, with 6 bases remaining between them. Germline loops: CDR1 SGDLS, CDR2 YYNGEE. CDR3: CASSVRGSTDTQYF. CDR3 DNA: TGTGCCAGCAGCGTAAGGGGAAGCACAGATACGCAGTATTTT. Full variable domain (outside the CDR3, taken from reference TRBV9 and TRBJ2-3): DSGVTQTPKHLITATGQRVTLRCSPRSGDLSVYWYQQSLDQGLQFLIQYYNGEERAKGNILERFSAQQFPDLHSELNLSSLELGDSALYFCASSVRGSTDTQYFGPGTRLTVL.

The gene calls are TRBV5-1 and TRBJ2-4, with D possibly TRBD1 on 6 matching bases. CDR1 and CDR2 from the germline V gene are SGHRS and YFSETQ. V lost 2 bases, J lost 5 bases, and 14 bases lay in between. The CDR3 is 15 amino acids. The CDR3 sequence: CASSFSTGQQNIQYF. CDR3 DNA: TGCGCCAGCAGCTTCTCTACAGGGCAACAAAACATTCAGTACTTC.

The chain uses TRBV28 and TRBJ1-1; D unclear. This CDR3 contains 14 residues. V was pared by 6 bases and J by 1 base, with 12 bases between. Germline CDR1 is MDHEN and CDR2 is SYDVKM. As DNA, the CDR3 is TGTGCCAGCAGGCAAACACCAAGGAACACTGAAGCTTTCTTT. Its protein product is CASRQTPRNTEAFF.

V and J are TRBV19 and TRBJ2-5; no reliable D call. The CDR3 extends over 11 amino acids. Germline values: CDR1 LNHDA, CDR2 SQIVND (reference sequence). V was cut by 4 bases and J by 5 bases, with 5 bases left in between. The CDR3 region has the DNA TGTGCCAGTAGTACTACGGAGACCCAGTACTTC. This gives the protein CASSTTETQYF.

This chain links TRBV6-1 with TRBJ2-7, with 7 bases aligning to TRBD2. Germline assignment: CDR1 MNHNS and CDR2 SASEGT. CDR3 length: 14 residues. Germline trimming cut 11 bases from V and 2 bases from J; bases unmatched to any gene: 12. The CDR3 region has the DNA TGTGCCTCCAGTATGGGGGACTACACCTACGAGCAGTACTTC. Translation gives CASSMGDYTYEQYF.

V is TRBV5-1 and J is TRBJ2-7; D not certain. V dropped 2 bases and J dropped 6 bases, with 15 bases sitting between them. Germline values: CDR1 SGHRS, CDR2 YFSETQ. There are 14 residues in the CDR3. The DNA of the CDR3 is TGCGCCAGCAGCTTTAGCCCCACTCCCCCCGAGCAGTACTTC. Protein product: CASSFSPTPPEQYF.

This clone was seen a few times. The chain has TRBV6-6 and TRBJ2-1; 8 bases agree with TRBD2. With 5 bases clipped from V and 5 bases from J, the junction kept 8 bases outside the gene matches. Germline V gene data show CDR1 as MNHNY and CDR2 as SVGAGI (reference sequence). CDR3 length equals 15 residues. CDR3 sequence: CASSKSGRGDNEQFF. The CDR3 region has the DNA TGTGCCAGCAGTAAGAGCGGGAGAGGGGACAATGAGCAGTTCTTC.

This clone was counted a few times. This sequence joins TRBV29-1 and TRBJ1-1; 7 positions agree with TRBD1. CDR3 length: 13 amino acids. The ends lost 5 bases at V and 7 bases at J; junction bases unmatched: 10. Germline V gene lookup returns CDR1 SQVTM and CDR2 ANQGSEA. The CDR3 here is CSVSYRGPIEAFF. CDR3 nucleotide sequence: TGCAGCGTTTCGTACAGGGGTCCCATTGAAGCTTTCTTT.

The CDR3 sequence is CATGTGSKNTEAFF. In DNA form, the CDR3 reads TGTGCCACAGGGACAGGGAGTAAGAACACTGAAGCTTTCTTT. The chain links TRBV19 to TRBJ1-1; TRBD1 agrees at 9 bases. The CDR3 runs to 14 residues. V lost 10 bases and J lost 1; bases outside the gene matches: 7. Per germline, CDR1 LNHDA and CDR2 SQIVND (reference sequence).

The chain is built from TRBV5-5 and TRBJ1-2; 8 nucleotides agree with TRBD1. The germline V gene has CDR1 SGHKS and CDR2 YYEKEE (reference sequence). The CDR3 extends over 17 amino acids. The V and J ends lost 0 bases and 0 bases, in that order; junction bases with no gene match: 7. The CDR3 region has the DNA TGTGCCAGCAGCTTGGATATGACAGGGGCGGCTAACTATGGCTACACCTTC. Translation gives CASSLDMTGAANYGYTF.

The table lists this clone with a count of one. This chain connects TRBV19 to TRBJ1-2; D is perhaps TRBD1 (6 bases). The CDR3 is 12 amino acids. Trimming stripped 6 bases from V and 6 bases from J, with 11 bases between. The V gene's germline CDR1 is LNHDA and CDR2 SQIVND (reference sequence). CDR3 nucleotides: TGTGCCAGTAGCCCCGGGACACATGGCTACACCTTC. Amino acids: CASSPGTHGYTF.

The rearrangement joins TRBV13 to TRBJ1-5; the D is unclear. CDR3 length: 13 residues. V gave up 0 bases and J gave up 8 bases, with 8 bases separating them. Germline V lookup: CDR1 PRHDT, CDR2 FYEKMQ (reference sequence). This chain's CDR3 is CASSLGPREPQHF. The CDR3 DNA reads TGTGCCAGCAGCTTAGGCCCCCGGGAGCCCCAGCATTTT.

The rearrangement uses TRBV4-3 and TRBJ1-6; D gene uncertain. V lost 0 bases and J 3 bases, leaving 9 bases between the germline ends. The CDR3 is 16 amino acids. Germline loops: CDR1 LGHNA, CDR2 YSLEER. Here the CDR3 reads CASSQEHSFYNSPLHF. DNA for the CDR3: TGCGCCAGCAGCCAAGAACACAGCTTCTATAATTCACCCCTCCACTTT.

The J gene is TRBJ2-3, the V gene TRBV27; D gene unclear. Germline lookup yields CDR1 MNHEY and CDR2 SMNVEV (reference sequence). The CDR3 has 15 amino acids. The ends were cut back, 2 bases at V and 0 bases at J, with 9 bases in the middle. CDR3 amino acids: CASSLSITSTDTQYF. CDR3 nucleotides: TGTGCCAGCAGTTTAAGCATTACTAGCACAGATACGCAGTATTTT.

The chain employs TRBV7-3 and TRBJ2-7, with 9 positions matching TRBD1. J lost 6 bases, V lost 0 bases, and 12 bases had no gene match. Germline CDR1 and CDR2: SGHTA and FQGTGA. CDR3 length equals 17 residues. The CDR3: CASSLTDYGTGITEQYF. The CDR3 coding sequence is TGTGCCAGCAGCTTAACGGACTACGGGACAGGGATTACCGAGCAGTACTTC. The full variable domain, its missing parts supplied by reference TRBV7-3 and TRBJ2-7, is GAGVSQTPSNKVTEKGKYVELRCDPISGHTALYWYRQSLGQGPEFLIYFQGTGAADDSGLPNDRFFAVRPEGSVSTLKIQRTERGDSAVYLCASSLTDYGTGITEQYFGPGTRLTVT.

The CDR3, as DNA: TGCAGCGTTGCCCGGGGAATAGATACGCAGTATTTT. It yields the protein CSVARGIDTQYF. The V gene is TRBV29-1, the J gene TRBJ2-3, with D perhaps TRBD2 (5 bases). The CDR3 runs 12 residues. CDR1 and CDR2 (germline): SQVTM, ANQGSEA. The V gene lost 4 bases and the J gene lost 5 bases, with 10 bases spanning the gap.